A single sample gave rise to the 20 T cell receptor beta chains below, sequenced in a study of lymphopenia after photon versus proton radiotherapy. This table comes from immunoSEQ multiplex PCR, and its TCRdb copy is limited to in-frame clones, with some not included. The sample contains 20,000 to 30,000 clones, around four fifths of which appear only once. This material consisted of peripheral blood, taken from a patient treated with proton-based radiotherapy. These receptor sequences come from a woman between 65 and 79 years old with pancreatic cancer.

This sequence joins TRBV7-2 and TRBJ1-3, with 10 bases lining up with TRBD1. CDR3 size: 15 residues. The V gene's germline CDR1 is SGHTA and CDR2 FQGNSA. The junction had 3 bases not matched to a gene; V was cut back by 3 bases and J by 4 bases. The CDR3 DNA follows: TGTGCCAGCAGCTTCGGGGGACAGGGGGGAAACACCATATATTTT. This codes for CASSFGGQGGNTIYF.

This chain uses TRBV14 with TRBJ1-1; D gene ambiguous. Germline assignment: CDR1 SGHDN and CDR2 FVKESK. Trimming took off 8 bases at V and 5 bases at J, with 15 bases between the two ends. There are 13 residues in the CDR3. This CDR3 reads CASRRRVWTEAFF. The CDR3 DNA reads TGTGCCAGCCGCCGGCGGGTTTGGACTGAAGCTTTCTTT. The full variable domain, rest sourced from reference TRBV14 and TRBJ1-1, is EAGVTQFPSHSVIEKGQTVTLRCDPISGHDNLYWYRRVMGKEIKFLLHFVKESKQDESGMPNNRFLAERTGGTYSTLKVQPAELEDSGVYFCASRRRVWTEAFFGQGTRLTVV.

The gene calls are TRBV19 and TRBJ1-1, with TRBD1 matching over 9 bases. Germline V CDR1 and CDR2: LNHDA, SQIVND (reference sequence). The CDR3 runs to 16 residues. The J segment lost 0 bases and the V segment lost 7 bases, leaving 9 bases of the junction unmatched. The CDR3 DNA sequence: TGTGCCAGTACCCAACCGACAGGGGGACTGAACACTGAAGCTTTCTTT. Its protein product is CASTQPTGGLNTEAFF.

The rearrangement joins TRBV5-4 to TRBJ2-7; either TRBD1 or TRBD2 may fit D (5 bases each). The CDR3 spans 15 residues. The ends were cut back, 0 bases at V and 6 bases at J, with 16 bases in the middle. The germline V gene encodes CDR1 SGHNT and CDR2 YYREEE (reference sequence). The CDR3 region is CASSLGDLGIGEQYF. CDR3 in DNA: TGTGCCAGCAGCTTGGGGGACCTAGGGATCGGCGAGCAGTACTTC.

The gene calls are TRBV14 and TRBJ1-2, with D hard to call. Deletions cut 4 bases from V and 3 bases from J, with 15 bases between. Germline V gene data show CDR1 as SGHDN and CDR2 as FVKESK. The CDR3 contains 15 residues. The CDR3 DNA reads as TGTGCCAGCAGCCCAGGTATCCGGGCAGACTATGGCTACACCTTC. Protein sequence: CASSPGIRADYGYTF.

The J gene is TRBJ2-7, the V gene TRBV4-3, with D perhaps given as TRBD1 or TRBD2 (5 bases each). V lost 0 bases to trimming and J lost 0 bases, with 24 bases between them. The CDR3 covers 20 residues. The germline CDR1 and CDR2 sequences are LGHNA and YSLEER. This CDR3 is CASSQDLTGGIGASSYEQYF. Here the CDR3 DNA reads TGCGCCAGCAGCCAAGATTTGACTGGGGGTATTGGGGCGAGCTCCTACGAGCAGTACTTC.

The chain uses TRBV28 and TRBJ2-4; perhaps D is TRBD1 or TRBD2 (6 bases each). V shed 6 bases and J shed 1 base, with 13 bases lying between them. There are 15 residues in the CDR3. Germline V gene lookup returns CDR1 MDHEN and CDR2 SYDVKM. The CDR3 region has the DNA TGTGCCAGCAGCCCCCGAGGGGGGGCCAAAAACATTCAGTACTTC. This translates into CASSPRGGAKNIQYF.

This rearrangement joins TRBV30 to TRBJ2-5; either TRBD1 or TRBD2 may fit D (6 bases each). The V gene's germline CDR1 is GTSNPN and CDR2 SVGIG (reference sequence). The CDR3 totals 12 residues. V was shortened by 5 bases and J by 7 bases, with 14 bases between the two germline ends. CDR3 region: CAWGGGARTQYF. Written as DNA, the CDR3 is TGTGCCTGGGGGGGCGGGGCGAGGACCCAGTACTTC.

The rearrangement links TRBV2 to TRBJ2-5, with D possibly matching TRBD2 (6 bases). This CDR3 is built from 15 residues. Per the germline V gene, CDR1 is SNHLY and CDR2 is FYNNEI. With 6 bases removed from V and 1 base from J, the gap between germline ends came to 15 bases. CDR3 protein: CASRGGTRSQETQYF. CDR3 DNA sequence: TGTGCCAGCAGGGGGGGAACTAGGTCCCAAGAGACCCAGTACTTC.

CDR3 DNA: TGTGCCAGCAGCCTACAGGGCTTTAGCAATCAGCCCCAGCATTTT. This translates into CASSLQGFSNQPQHF. The chain recombines TRBV7-2 with TRBJ1-5; the D gene is possibly TRBD1 (6 bases). This CDR3 comprises 15 residues. Per germline, CDR1 SGHTA and CDR2 FQGNSA. Trimming cost V 5 bases and J 0 bases, with 11 bases left between them.

The chain carries TRBV11-2 and TRBJ1-4; 7 nucleotides agree with TRBD1. The CDR3 sequence is 15 residues long. Germline-derived CDR1 and CDR2 are SGHAT and FQNNGV. With V trimmed by 5 bases and J by 8 bases, 11 bases remained unmatched. The CDR3 loop is CASSQGGSLREKLFF. The CDR3 coding sequence is TGTGCCAGCAGCCAGGGGGGCTCCCTACGGGAAAAACTGTTTTTT.

The chain couples TRBV28 to TRBJ2-7; 7 bases fit TRBD1. Per the germline V gene, CDR1 is MDHEN and CDR2 is SYDVKM. The CDR3 contains 16 residues. V dropped 6 bases and J dropped 6; count of bases not matched to a gene: 17. CDR3 protein: CASRPPAGTVTAEQYF. The CDR3 DNA reads TGTGCCAGCAGACCTCCTGCCGGGACAGTTACCGCCGAGCAGTACTTC.

The genes are TRBV6-6 and TRBJ2-7, with D possibly TRBD2 on 6 matching bases. The V end lost 0 bases, the J end lost 2 bases, and 8 bases lay between the germline ends. Germline V lookup: CDR1 MNHNY, CDR2 SVGAGI (reference sequence). The CDR3 spans 14 residues. The CDR3 region has the DNA TGTGCCAGCAGTTACTCAGGGGAGGCCTACGAGCAGTACTTC. Protein product: CASSYSGEAYEQYF.

This clone appeared a few times. This chain joins TRBV5-6 and TRBJ1-2; D is uncertain. Germline CDR1 SGHDT, CDR2 YYEEEE. CDR3 size: 15 residues. V was trimmed by 0 bases and J by 0 bases, leaving 9 bases between them. The CDR3 sequence is CASSLGIGANYGYTF. The CDR3 region has the DNA TGTGCCAGCAGCTTGGGAATTGGGGCTAACTATGGCTACACCTTC. The full variable domain, in which reference TRBV5-6 and TRBJ1-2 provide the parts outside the CDR3, is DAGVTQSPTHLIKTRGQQVTLRCSPKSGHDTVSWYQQALGQGPQFIFQYYEEEERQRGNFPDRFSGHQFPNYSSELNVNALLLGDSALYLCASSLGIGANYGYTFGSGTRLTVV.

The chain couples TRBV11-2 to TRBJ2-3; no clear D gene. Germline assignment: CDR1 SGHAT and CDR2 FQNNGV. This CDR3 region has 14 residues. The V and J ends lost 2 bases and 4 bases respectively, with 10 bases between them. CDR3 sequence reads: CASSLSRNADTQYF. The CDR3 region has the DNA TGTGCCAGCAGCTTAAGCAGGAATGCAGATACGCAGTATTTT.

The chain is built from TRBV18 and TRBJ1-1, with D perhaps TRBD1 (6 bases). The CDR3 has 13 amino acids. V was trimmed by 11 bases and J by 1 base, leaving 14 bases between them. The germline V gene encodes CDR1 KGHSH and CDR2 LQKENI. The DNA for the CDR3 is TGTGCCTGCCGTAGGGGGGAGAACACTGAAGCTTTCTTT. It codes for CACRRGENTEAFF. Variable domain in full (rest from reference TRBV18 and TRBJ1-1): NAGVMQNPRHLVRRRGQEARLRCSPMKGHSHVYWYRQLPEEGLKFMVYLQKENIIDESGMPKERFSAEFPKEGPSILRIQQVVRGDSAAYFCACRRGENTEAFFGQGTRLTVV.

The chain employs TRBV14 and TRBJ1-1, with 9 positions matching TRBD1. The CDR3 has 15 residues. Unmatched junction bases numbered 6, after V lost 4 bases and J lost 3 bases. Germline V lookup: CDR1 SGHDN, CDR2 FVKESK. The CDR3 region is CASSRTTGGHTEAFF. DNA for the CDR3: TGTGCCAGCAGCCGAACCACAGGGGGCCACACTGAAGCTTTCTTT.

This chain links TRBV11-3 with TRBJ2-5; 8 bases map to TRBD2. The CDR3 runs to 15 residues. Germline assignment: CDR1 SGHNT and CDR2 YENEEA. V dropped 4 bases and J dropped 3; count of bases not matched to a gene: 7. DNA for the CDR3: TGTGCCAGCAGCTCGCCGACTAGCGCGAAAGAGACCCAGTACTTC. It specifies CASSSPTSAKETQYF.

The chain couples TRBV29-1 to TRBJ1-2; 11 nucleotides match TRBD1. Trimming took 7 bases from V and 11 from J; bases not matched to a gene: 12. The CDR3 spans 13 residues. Germline lookup yields CDR1 SQVTM and CDR2 ANQGSEA. CDR3 sequence reads: CSAAGTGGFGYTF. In DNA form, the CDR3 reads TGCAGCGCAGCCGGGACAGGGGGTTTTGGTTACACCTTC.

The J gene is TRBJ2-7, the V gene TRBV20-1, with unresolved D. This CDR3 is 11 amino acids long. In germline, CDR1 is DFQATT, CDR2 SNEGSKA (reference sequence). Trimming left V 0 bases short and J 13 bases short, with 13 bases between. The CDR3 DNA sequence: TGCAGTGCTAGAGAGACTGGCTCTCCCTACTTC. Protein: CSARETGSPYF.